Below, one T cell receptor (beta chain) is given with its context. Just one base apart from a much larger clone, this may be a read error. Germline V gives CDR1 LGHDT, CDR2 YNNKEL (reference sequence). The germline V and J ends were trimmed by 0 bases and 10 bases, with 10 bases remaining between them. CDR3 length: 12 amino acids. This entry belongs to a study of identical twins. TCRdb reprocessed the 5' RACE reads via MiXCR and lists one record per CDR3 protein. This sample has 1,800,000 or so distinct CDR3 sequences, with roughly a third found just once. The TCR sequence derives from a newborn girl in good health. The V and J genes are TRBV3-1 and TRBJ2-7; D is ambiguous. Sequenced input: cord blood. The CDR3 coding sequence is TGTGCCAGCAGCCAAGATTGGACGGCTCAGTACTTC. Its protein is CASSQDWTAQYF.